The table lists the clone carrying this T cell receptor (beta chain) with a few counts. Its antigen is unknown. V was pared by 5 bases and J by 5 bases, with 8 bases of the junction left unmatched. The germline CDR1 and CDR2 sequences are SEHNR and FQNEAQ (reference sequence). This CDR3 contains 15 residues. This sample is drawn from a study of cytomegalovirus exposure and HLA in healthy donors. Primers included in the PCR were 60 Vbeta and 13 Jbeta primers. The data were produced by immunoSEQ multiplex PCR, yet TCRdb's version contains in-frame clones alone and is incomplete. Of 90,000 to 110,000 clones in the sample, under 85% were seen once. Donors likely had unrecorded immune exposures despite being nominally healthy when sampled. Study results and limitations: A later analysis linked a missense variant in DCLRE1C to the trimming of TCR beta V and J genes. One cluster of highly shared sequence variants probably arose as a sequencing artifact. HLA alleles showed associations with 16,951 TCR beta sequences in a later analysis, at a 0.05 false discovery rate.

The gene calls are TRBV7-9 and TRBJ2-1; 8 positions match TRBD2. Sequencing input: PBMCs. This clonotype was obtained from a woman in her 50s in good health and CMV-seropositive. The chain's CDR3 is CASSDRGGEDNEQFF. CDR3 bases: TGTGCCAGCAGCGACCGGGGGGGGGAAGACAATGAGCAGTTCTTC.